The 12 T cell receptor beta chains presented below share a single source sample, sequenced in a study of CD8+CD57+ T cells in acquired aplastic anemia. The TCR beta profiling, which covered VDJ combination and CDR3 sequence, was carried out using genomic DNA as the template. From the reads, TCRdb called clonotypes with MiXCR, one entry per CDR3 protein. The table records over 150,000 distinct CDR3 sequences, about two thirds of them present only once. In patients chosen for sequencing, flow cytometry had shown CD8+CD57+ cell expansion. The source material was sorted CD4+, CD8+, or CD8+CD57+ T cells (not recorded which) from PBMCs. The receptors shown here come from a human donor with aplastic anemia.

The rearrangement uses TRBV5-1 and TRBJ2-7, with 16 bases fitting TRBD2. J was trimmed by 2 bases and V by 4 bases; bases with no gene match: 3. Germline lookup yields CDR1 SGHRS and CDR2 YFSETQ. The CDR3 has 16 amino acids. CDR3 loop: CASSEGTSGRAYEQYF. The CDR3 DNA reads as TGCGCCAGCAGCGAGGGGACTAGCGGGAGGGCCTACGAGCAGTACTTC.

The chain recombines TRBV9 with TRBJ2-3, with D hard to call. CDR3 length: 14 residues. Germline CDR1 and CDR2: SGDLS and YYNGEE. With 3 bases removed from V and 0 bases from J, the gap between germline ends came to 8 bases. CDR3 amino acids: CASSARLSTDTQYF. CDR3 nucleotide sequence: TGTGCCAGCAGCGCACGCCTTAGCACAGATACGCAGTATTTT.

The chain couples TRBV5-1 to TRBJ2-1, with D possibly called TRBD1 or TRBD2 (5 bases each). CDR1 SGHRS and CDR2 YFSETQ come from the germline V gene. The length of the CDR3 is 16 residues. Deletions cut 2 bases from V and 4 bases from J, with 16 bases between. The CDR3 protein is CASSFDGTISYNEQFF. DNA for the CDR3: TGCGCCAGCAGCTTCGACGGGACCATATCTTACAATGAGCAGTTCTTC.

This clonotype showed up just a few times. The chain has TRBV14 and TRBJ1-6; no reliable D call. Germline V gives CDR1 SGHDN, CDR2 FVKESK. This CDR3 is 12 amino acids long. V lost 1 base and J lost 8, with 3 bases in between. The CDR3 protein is CASSQVYSPLHF. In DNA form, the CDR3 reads TGTGCCAGCAGCCAAGTGTATTCACCCCTCCACTTT.

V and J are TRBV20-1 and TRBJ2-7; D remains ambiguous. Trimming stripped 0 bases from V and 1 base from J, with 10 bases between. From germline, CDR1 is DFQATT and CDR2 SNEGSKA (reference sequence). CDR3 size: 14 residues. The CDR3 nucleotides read TGCAGTGCTAGAGATAGGCGAACTTCCTACGAGCAGTACTTC. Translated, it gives CSARDRRTSYEQYF.

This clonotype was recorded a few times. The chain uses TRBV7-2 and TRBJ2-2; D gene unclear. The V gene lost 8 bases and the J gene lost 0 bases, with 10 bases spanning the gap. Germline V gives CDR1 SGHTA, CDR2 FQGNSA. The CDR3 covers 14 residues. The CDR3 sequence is CASHIEPNTGELFF. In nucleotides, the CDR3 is TGTGCCAGCCATATCGAGCCGAACACCGGGGAGCTGTTTTTT.

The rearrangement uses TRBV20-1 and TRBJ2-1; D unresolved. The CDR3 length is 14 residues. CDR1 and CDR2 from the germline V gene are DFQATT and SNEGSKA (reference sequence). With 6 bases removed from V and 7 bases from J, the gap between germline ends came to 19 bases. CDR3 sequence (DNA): TGCAGTGCGTGCCCCACCGGAAGACGGAATGAGCAGTTCTTC. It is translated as CSACPTGRRNEQFF.

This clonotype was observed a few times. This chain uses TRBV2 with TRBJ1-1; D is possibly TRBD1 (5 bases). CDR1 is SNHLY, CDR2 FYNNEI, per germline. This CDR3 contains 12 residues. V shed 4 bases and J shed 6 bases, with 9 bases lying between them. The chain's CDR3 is CASSGRGPEAFF. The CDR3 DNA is TGTGCCAGCAGTGGCCGGGGCCCTGAAGCTTTCTTT. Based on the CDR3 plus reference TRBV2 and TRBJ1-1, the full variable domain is EPEVTQTPSHQVTQMGQEVILRCVPISNHLYFYWYRQILGQKVEFLVSFYNNEISEKSEIFDDQFSVERPDGSNFTLKIRSTKLEDSAMYFCASSGRGPEAFFGQGTRLTVV.

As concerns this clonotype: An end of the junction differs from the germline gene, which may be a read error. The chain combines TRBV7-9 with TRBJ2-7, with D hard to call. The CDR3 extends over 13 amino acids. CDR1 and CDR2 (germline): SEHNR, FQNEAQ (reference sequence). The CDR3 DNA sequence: TGCGCCAGCACCCGAGACGGAGCCCACGAGCAGTACTTC. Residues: CASTRDGAHEQYF. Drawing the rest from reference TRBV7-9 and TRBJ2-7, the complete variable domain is DTGVSQNPRHKITKRGQNVTFRCDPISEHNRLYWYRQTLGQGPEFLTYFQNEAQLEKSRLLSDRFSAERPKGSFSTLEIQRTEQGDSAMYLCASTRDGAHEQYFGPGTRLTVT.

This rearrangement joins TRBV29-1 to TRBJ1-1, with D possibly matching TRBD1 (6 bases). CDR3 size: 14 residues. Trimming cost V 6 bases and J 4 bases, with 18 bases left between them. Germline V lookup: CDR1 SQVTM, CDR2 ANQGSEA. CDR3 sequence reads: CSVPQAGASTEAFF. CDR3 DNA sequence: TGCAGCGTACCCCAGGCGGGGGCGAGCACTGAAGCTTTCTTT.

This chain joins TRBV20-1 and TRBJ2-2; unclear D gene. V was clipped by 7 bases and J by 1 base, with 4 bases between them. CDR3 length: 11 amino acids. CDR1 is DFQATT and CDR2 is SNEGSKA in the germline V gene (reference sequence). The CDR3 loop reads CSDRNTGELFF. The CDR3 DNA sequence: TGCAGTGACAGGAACACCGGGGAGCTGTTTTTT.

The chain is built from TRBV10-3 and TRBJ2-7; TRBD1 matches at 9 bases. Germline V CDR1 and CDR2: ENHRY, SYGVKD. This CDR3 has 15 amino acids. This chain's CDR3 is CASSELQGATGEQYV. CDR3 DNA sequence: TGTGCCAGCAGTGAACTACAGGGGGCTACCGGGGAGCAGTACGTC.